Listed here is a single T cell receptor beta chain. This clone was detected once. The antigen this receptor binds is unknown. One end of the junction is discordant with germline, which a read error may explain. The CDR3 starts with the cysteine, ends with the phenylalanine, and has 12 residues. Here the CDR3 DNA is all that survives: 36 bases in frame from base 1. CDR1 is given as SGHAT and CDR2 as FQNNGV, both from the germline V gene. The sample comes from a study of blood T cell repertoires in COVID-19 (dated by TCRdb to 2020 to 2021). Background on the whole study: The collaborator samples originated in the United States, Italy and Spain and spanned the acute and convalescent phases of COVID-19. The prospective study material was composed of cDNA or gDNA derived from T cells, B-cell-depleted T cells, or PBMCs. Subjects who had been exposed to COVID-19, were actively infected with it, or had recovered from it provided the deeply sampled blood TCRbeta repertoires that made up the dataset. A freely available public database, intended as a resource for researchers studying the immune response to SARS-CoV-2, is where the repertoires were released. The samples were drawn from the first 160 participants of the ongoing ImmuneRACE study and from 1,254 subjects provided by 6 global collaborators. Sample metadata almost always included a de-identified subject ID, COVID-19 status, age in years and sex. Where available, HLA class I and class II types were taken from metadata supplied by the sample provider and were not determined by assay-based typing. Overall results and qualifications from the work: The quantity of clinical and demographic metadata differed by source and by participant and was supplied without curation.

TCRbeta CDR3 regions were amplified from genomic DNA by means of the immunoSEQ Assay, a bias-controlled multiplex PCR. As for how the authors treated the data: The number of nucleated cells in each sample was estimated by amplification of reference gene primers within the assay. Sequence reads were collapsed and filtered to measure the absolute abundance of every unique TCRbeta CDR3 rearrangement. For each sample, productive Simpson clonality was calculated by taking the square root of Simpson's diversity index across productive rearrangements. Here the immuneACCESS table is served through TCRdb, limited to in-frame sequences with V and J called. Missing clones are a known gap in these copies; in checked studies unresolved V genes cover under half, and the rest lacks a known reason. The V and J calls and clone size were taken over from that table, and D and trimming were inferred from the DNA. The sample table holds 400,000 to 550,000 clones, of which about 85% were seen once. The top ten hold almost 2% of the sample.

Enrolling through a virtual design, the prospective study's participants ranged in age from roughly 18 to 95 years and lived across 24 United States geographic areas. In the prospective study, cohorts were assigned on the basis of participant-reported clinical history obtained from a screening survey and a study questionnaire. In the prospective study, whole blood, serum and a nasopharyngeal or oropharyngeal swab were collected from each participant by mobile phlebotomists. Prospective study participants could optionally give additional blood draws and questionnaires over an approximately 2-month period. Blood samples from the prospective study were shipped frozen or at room temperature prior to DNA extraction.

This TCR was recovered from a woman aged 18-29 years with acute COVID-19. The sequence links TRBV11-2 to TRBJ2-1; the D gene is perhaps TRBD1, from 5 matching bases. The sequenced material came from PBMCs or T cells enriched from blood (not recorded which). CDR3 protein: CASSLPGPSLLF. The DNA sequence is as follows: TGTGCCAGCAGCTTACCAGGGCCCAGCTTACTCTTC. With the portions outside the CDR3 filled from the reference TRBV11-2 and TRBJ2-1 genes, the complete variable region becomes EAGVAQSPRYKIIEKRQSVAFWCNPISGHATLYWYQQILGQGPKLLIQFQNNGVVDDSQLPKDRFSAERLKGVDSTLKIQPAKLEDSAVYLCASSLPGPSLLFGPGTRLTVL.